One and the same sample provided the 19 T cell receptor beta chains below, sequenced in a study of shared clonotypes between healthy human individuals. Repertoires were generated with immunoSEQ multiplex PCR, while TCRdb's copy carries only in-frame clones and drops some. The table includes 1,400,000 or so clones, around 98.5% detected once. Sequences were obtained from naive CD4+ T cells sorted from blood. Described subset: CD45RA+ positively selected. These receptors all come from a young man in good health.

This clone was observed once. The chain has TRBV18 and TRBJ2-1; 8 bases match TRBD1. Trimming cost V 3 bases and J 2 bases; bases outside gene matches: 3. This CDR3 comprises 15 residues. Germline CDR1 KGHSH, CDR2 LQKENI. The CDR3 protein is CASSPDRATYNEQFF. The CDR3 nucleotides are TGTGCCAGCTCACCGGACAGGGCCACCTACAATGAGCAGTTCTTC.

The chain recombines TRBV10-3 with TRBJ2-5; TRBD2 aligns across 7 bases. The V and J ends lost 4 bases and 1 base, in that order; junction bases with no gene match: 0. This CDR3 region has 13 residues. From germline, CDR1 is ENHRY and CDR2 SYGVKD. CDR3 amino acids: CAISVAGQETQYF. In DNA form, the CDR3 reads TGTGCCATCAGTGTAGCGGGCCAAGAGACCCAGTACTTC.

The chain combines TRBV6-1 with TRBJ1-1; a weak D match, TRBD1 (5 bases). The germline gives CDR1 MNHNS, CDR2 SASEGT. This CDR3 comprises 13 residues. V was shortened by 4 bases and J by 7 bases, with 13 bases between the two germline ends. This CDR3 reads CASSVLRGGEAFF. The CDR3 region has the DNA TGTGCCAGCAGTGTTCTACGGGGGGGTGAAGCTTTCTTT.

This chain links TRBV19 with TRBJ2-3, with D unclear. This CDR3 contains 14 residues. The germline V gene encodes CDR1 LNHDA and CDR2 SQIVND (reference sequence). Trimming shortened V by 4 bases and J by 1 base, and 9 bases separated the two germline ends. The CDR3 DNA reads TGTGCCAGTAGTAGGAGCCTACGCACAGATACGCAGTATTTT. It is translated as CASSRSLRTDTQYF.

The chain combines TRBV5-1 with TRBJ2-1; the match to TRBD2 covers 11 bases. The germline gives CDR1 SGHRS, CDR2 YFSETQ. The CDR3 consists of 15 residues. V shed 0 bases and J 8 bases; nucleotides not matched to a gene: 4. The CDR3 sequence: CASSLVLAGAYEQFF. The CDR3 DNA reads TGCGCCAGCAGCTTGGTACTAGCGGGAGCGTATGAGCAGTTCTTC.

V and J are TRBV11-2 and TRBJ2-7; D not certain. The CDR3 is 14 residues long. Germline V lookup: CDR1 SGHAT, CDR2 FQNNGV. V lost 8 bases, J lost 0 bases, and 14 bases lay in between. The CDR3 DNA sequence: TGTGCCAGCCGCAAGATTCCAAACTCCTACGAGCAGTACTTC. Translating gives CASRKIPNSYEQYF.

The table lists this clone with a count of one. This chain links TRBV7-3 with TRBJ2-2; TRBD1 matches at 8 bases. The CDR3 contains 18 residues. In germline, CDR1 is SGHTA, CDR2 FQGTGA. V lost 1 base, J lost 6 bases, and 13 bases stayed unmatched. The CDR3 DNA reads as TGTGCCAGCAGCTTAAGCCCAAGGACAGGGTGGGGGCCCGGGGAGCTGTTTTTT. Translated: CASSLSPRTGWGPGELFF. The full variable domain, its missing parts supplied by reference TRBV7-3 and TRBJ2-2, is GAGVSQTPSNKVTEKGKYVELRCDPISGHTALYWYRQSLGQGPEFLIYFQGTGAADDSGLPNDRFFAVRPEGSVSTLKIQRTERGDSAVYLCASSLSPRTGWGPGELFFGEGSRLTVL.

The chain combines TRBV5-1 with TRBJ2-2; no clear D. This CDR3 is 14 amino acids long. V was cut by 1 base and J by 0 bases, with 4 bases left in between. CDR1 is SGHRS, CDR2 YFSETQ, per germline. The CDR3: CASSLFPNTGELFF. In DNA form, the CDR3 reads TGCGCCAGCAGCTTGTTCCCGAACACCGGGGAGCTGTTTTTT.

The chain links TRBV10-2 to TRBJ2-1; 9 nucleotides match TRBD2. This CDR3 has 16 residues. V gave up 5 bases and J gave up 7 bases; unmatched junction bases: 12. From germline, CDR1 is WSHSY and CDR2 SAAADI. CDR3 residues: CASSRKREALRNEQFF. In nucleotides, the CDR3 is TGCGCCAGCAGTCGCAAGCGGGAGGCTCTTAGGAATGAGCAGTTCTTC.

For the CDR3, the DNA is TGTGCCAGCAGTTCCCCTCATTCTGGAAACACCATATATTTT. This gives the protein CASSSPHSGNTIYF. V and J are TRBV6-5 and TRBJ1-3; D is unclear. The CDR3 is 14 amino acids. The germline CDR1 and CDR2 sequences are MNHEY and SVGAGI. Trimming removed 4 bases from V and 1 base from J, with 8 bases in between.

This clone occurred once. The V call is TRBV5-1, the J call TRBJ2-7; possible D gene TRBD2, 6 bases. Trimming pared 3 bases from V and 4 bases from J, leaving 35 bases between. This CDR3 has 21 amino acids. CDR1 and CDR2 (germline): SGHRS, YFSETQ. The DNA of the CDR3 is TGCGCCAGCAGCTCATACCGACCGGGGACTGCGTTTTCGAGGGCGTTATACGAGCAGTACTTC. Its protein is CASSSYRPGTAFSRALYEQYF.

The chain has TRBV6-1 and TRBJ2-7; D is perhaps TRBD2 (6 bases). Looked up from germline, CDR1 is MNHNS and CDR2 is SASEGT. V was cut by 6 bases and J by 6 bases, with 21 bases left in between. CDR3 length: 15 amino acids. The CDR3 here is CASSSASGLGGEQYF. DNA for the CDR3: TGTGCCAGCAGCTCAGCCAGCGGGCTTGGTGGCGAGCAGTACTTC.

The chain employs TRBV4-1 and TRBJ1-3; D remains unclear. From germline, CDR1 is MGHRA and CDR2 YSYEKL. CDR3 length equals 15 residues. Trimming cost V 3 bases and J 0 bases, with 9 bases left between them. CDR3 region: CASSHGRSSGNTIYF. The CDR3 DNA sequence: TGCGCCAGCAGCCACGGCAGGAGCTCTGGAAACACCATATATTTT.

J is TRBJ2-7 and V is TRBV25-1; TRBD2 matches 7 bases. The CDR3 sequence is 14 residues long. Looked up from germline, CDR1 is MGHDK and CDR2 is SYGVNS. With V trimmed by 3 bases and J by 4 bases, 6 bases remained unmatched. CDR3 sequence (DNA): TGTGCCAGCAGTGAGGACGGGAGGTCGTACGAGCAGTACTTC. Its protein is CASSEDGRSYEQYF.

The chain joins TRBV7-9 to TRBJ1-5; no clear D. Germline CDR1 is SEHNR and CDR2 is FQNEAQ (reference sequence). This CDR3 is 16 amino acids long. V was clipped by 2 bases and J by 0 bases, with 11 bases between them. CDR3 DNA sequence: TGTGCCAGCAGCTTAAGCCGAGGGTATAGCAATCAGCCCCAGCATTTT. Amino acid sequence: CASSLSRGYSNQPQHF.

V is TRBV14 and J is TRBJ1-2; D gene ambiguous. The germline V gene has CDR1 SGHDN and CDR2 FVKESK. The CDR3 runs to 17 residues. The V and J ends lost 6 bases and 0 bases respectively, with 20 bases between them. CDR3 residues: CASSPWPKVLSNYGYTF. As DNA, the CDR3 is TGTGCCAGCAGTCCCTGGCCAAAAGTACTATCTAACTATGGCTACACCTTC.

The rearrangement links TRBV4-2 to TRBJ2-5, with 10 bases fitting TRBD2. The V gene end was trimmed by 0 bases and the J gene end by 5 bases; junction bases not matched to a gene: 9. Germline-derived CDR1 and CDR2 are LGHNA and YNFKEQ. CDR3 length: 17 amino acids. CDR3 sequence reads: CASSQESEAGGWETQYF. The CDR3 coding sequence is TGTGCCAGCAGCCAAGAATCAGAAGCGGGAGGGTGGGAGACCCAGTACTTC.

CDR3 in amino acids: CASRRIRDTSYEQYF. The CDR3 nucleotides read TGTGCCAGCAGAAGGATACGGGACACTTCCTACGAGCAGTACTTC. This chain connects TRBV6-1 to TRBJ2-7; possibly TRBD1 for D (6 bases). Per the germline V gene, CDR1 is MNHNS and CDR2 is SASEGT. Trimming took 6 bases from V and 1 from J, leaving 16 bases between them. The CDR3 sequence is 15 residues long.

The chain joins TRBV4-3 to TRBJ2-2; 8 nucleotides match TRBD2. The V gene's germline CDR1 is LGHNA and CDR2 YSLEER. CDR3 length: 17 residues. Unmatched junction bases numbered 5, after V lost 2 bases and J lost 0 bases. The CDR3 sequence: CASSQITSGPNTGELFF. CDR3 DNA: TGCGCCAGCAGCCAAATTACTAGCGGCCCGAACACCGGGGAGCTGTTTTTT.